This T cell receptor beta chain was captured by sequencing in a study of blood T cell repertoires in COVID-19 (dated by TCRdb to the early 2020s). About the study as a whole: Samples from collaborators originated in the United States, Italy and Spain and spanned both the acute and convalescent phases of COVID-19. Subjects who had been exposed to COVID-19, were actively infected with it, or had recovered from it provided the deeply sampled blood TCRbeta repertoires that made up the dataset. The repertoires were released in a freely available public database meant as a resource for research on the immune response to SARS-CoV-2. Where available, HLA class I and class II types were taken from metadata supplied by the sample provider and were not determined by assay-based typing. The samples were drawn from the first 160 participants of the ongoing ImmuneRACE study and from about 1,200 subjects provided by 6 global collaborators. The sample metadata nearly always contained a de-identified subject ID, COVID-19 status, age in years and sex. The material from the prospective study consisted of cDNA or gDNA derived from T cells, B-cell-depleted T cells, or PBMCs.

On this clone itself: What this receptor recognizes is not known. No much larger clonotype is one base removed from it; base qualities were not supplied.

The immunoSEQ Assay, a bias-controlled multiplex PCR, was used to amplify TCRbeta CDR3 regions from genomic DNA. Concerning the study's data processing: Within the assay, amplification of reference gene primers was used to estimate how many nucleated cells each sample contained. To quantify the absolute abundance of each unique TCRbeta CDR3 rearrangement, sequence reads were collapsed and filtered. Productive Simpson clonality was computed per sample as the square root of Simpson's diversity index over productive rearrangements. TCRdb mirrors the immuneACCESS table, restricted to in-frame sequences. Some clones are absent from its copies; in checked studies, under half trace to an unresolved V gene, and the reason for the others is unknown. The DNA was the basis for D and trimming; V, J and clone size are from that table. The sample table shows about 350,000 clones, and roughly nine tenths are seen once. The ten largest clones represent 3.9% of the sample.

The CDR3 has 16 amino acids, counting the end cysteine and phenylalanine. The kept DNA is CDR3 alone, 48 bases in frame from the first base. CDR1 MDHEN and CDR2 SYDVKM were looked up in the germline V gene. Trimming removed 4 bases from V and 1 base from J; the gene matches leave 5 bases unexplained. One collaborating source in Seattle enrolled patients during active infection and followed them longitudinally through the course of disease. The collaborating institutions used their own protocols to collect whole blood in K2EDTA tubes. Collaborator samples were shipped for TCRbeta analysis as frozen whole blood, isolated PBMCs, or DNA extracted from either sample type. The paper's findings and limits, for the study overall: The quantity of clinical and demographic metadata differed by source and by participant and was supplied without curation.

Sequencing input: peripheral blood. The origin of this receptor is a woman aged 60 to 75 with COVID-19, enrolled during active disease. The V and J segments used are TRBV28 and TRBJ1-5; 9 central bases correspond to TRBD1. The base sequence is TGTGCCAGCAGTTATCGACAGGGGGTGAGCAATCAGCCCCAGCATTTT. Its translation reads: CASSYRQGVSNQPQHF. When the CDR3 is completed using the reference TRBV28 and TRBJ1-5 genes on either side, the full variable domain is DVKVTQSSRYLVKRTGEKVFLECVQDMDHENMFWYRQDPGLGLRLIYFSYDVKMKEKGDIPEGYSVSREKKERFSLILESASTNQTSMYLCASSYRQGVSNQPQHFGDGTRLSIL.